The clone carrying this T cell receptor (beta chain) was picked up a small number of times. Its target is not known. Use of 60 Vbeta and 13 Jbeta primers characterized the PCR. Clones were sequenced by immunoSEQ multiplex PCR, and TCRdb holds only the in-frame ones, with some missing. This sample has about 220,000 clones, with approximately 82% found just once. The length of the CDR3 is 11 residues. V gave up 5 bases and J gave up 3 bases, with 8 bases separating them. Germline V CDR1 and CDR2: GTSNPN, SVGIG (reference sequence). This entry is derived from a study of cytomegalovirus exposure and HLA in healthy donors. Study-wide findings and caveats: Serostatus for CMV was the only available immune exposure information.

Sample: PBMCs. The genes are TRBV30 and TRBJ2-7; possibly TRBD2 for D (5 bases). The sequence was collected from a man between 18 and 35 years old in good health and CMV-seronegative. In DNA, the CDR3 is TGTGCCTGGGGACTCAACTACGAGCAGTACTTC. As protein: CAWGLNYEQYF. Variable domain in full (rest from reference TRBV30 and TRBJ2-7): SQTIHQWPATLVQPVGSPLSLECTVEGTSNPNLYWYRQAAGRGLQLLFYSVGIGQISSEVPQNLSASRPQDRQFILSSKKLLLSDSGFYLCAWGLNYEQYFGPGTRLTVT.